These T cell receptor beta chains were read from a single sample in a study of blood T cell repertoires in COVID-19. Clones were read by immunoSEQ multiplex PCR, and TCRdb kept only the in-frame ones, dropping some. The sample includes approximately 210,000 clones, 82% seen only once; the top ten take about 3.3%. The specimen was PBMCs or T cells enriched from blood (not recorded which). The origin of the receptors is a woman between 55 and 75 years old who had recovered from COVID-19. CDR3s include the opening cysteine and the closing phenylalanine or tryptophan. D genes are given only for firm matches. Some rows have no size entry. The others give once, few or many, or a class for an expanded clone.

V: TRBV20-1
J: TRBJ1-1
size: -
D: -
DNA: TGCAGTGCTAGTTCGGACTTTGAAGCTTTCTTT
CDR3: CSASSDFEAFF

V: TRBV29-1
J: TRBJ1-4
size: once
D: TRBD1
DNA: TGCAGCGGAGGGACAGACTTTGAAAAACTGTTTTTT
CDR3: CSGGTDFEKLFF

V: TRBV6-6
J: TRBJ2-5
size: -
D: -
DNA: TGTGCCAGCACCTTGGACAGCACAGCTCAAGAGACCCAGTACTTC
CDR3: CASTLDSTAQETQYF

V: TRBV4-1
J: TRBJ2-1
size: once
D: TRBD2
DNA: TGCGCCAGCAGCCAAGATAGCGGGAGTGTGGATGAGCAGTTCTTC
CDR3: CASSQDSGSVDEQFF

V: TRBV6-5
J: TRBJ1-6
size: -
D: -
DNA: TGTGCCAGCAGTTACGAAAGGACAGTGAATTCACCCCTCCACTTT
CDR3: CASSYERTVNSPLHF

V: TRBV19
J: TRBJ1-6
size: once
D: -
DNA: TGTGCCAGTAGTTTGATCGGTTCACCCCTCCACTTT
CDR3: CASSLIGSPLHF

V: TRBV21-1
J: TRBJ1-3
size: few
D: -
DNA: TGTGCCAGCCCCAGACGCACAGTCTCTGGAAACACCATATATTTT
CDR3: CASPRRTVSGNTIYF

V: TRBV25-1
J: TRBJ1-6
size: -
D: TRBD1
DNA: TGTGCCAGCAGAACGACAGGGCGGAATTCACCCCTCCACTTT
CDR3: CASRTTGRNSPLHF

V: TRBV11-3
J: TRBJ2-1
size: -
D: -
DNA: TGTGCCAGCAGCTTAGACACCGGTTTCAGGAATGAGCAGTTCTTC
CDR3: CASSLDTGFRNEQFF

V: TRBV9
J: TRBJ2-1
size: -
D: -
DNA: TGTGCCAGCAGCGTAGCCCCGGGACAAGCCAATGAGCAGTTCTTC
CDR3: CASSVAPGQANEQFF

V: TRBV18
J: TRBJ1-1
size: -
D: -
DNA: TGTGCCAGCTCACCAGGTGCCGGGGTTGAAGCTTTCTTT
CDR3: CASSPGAGVEAFF

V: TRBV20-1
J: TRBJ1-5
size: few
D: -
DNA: TGCAGTGCTAGTCCTTCGGGCGGCGGGGGAGGGCCCCAGCATTTT
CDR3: CSASPSGGGGGPQHF

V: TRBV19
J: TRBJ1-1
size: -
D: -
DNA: TGTGCCAGTAGTCTGAACGGGGGTTCATGGACTGAAGCTTTCTTT
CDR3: CASSLNGGSWTEAFF

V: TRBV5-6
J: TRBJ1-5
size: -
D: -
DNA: TGTGCCAGCAGCTTGGCCAGGGTGAGAAATCAGCCCCAGCATTTT
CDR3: CASSLARVRNQPQHF

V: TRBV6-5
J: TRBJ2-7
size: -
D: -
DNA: TGTGCCAGCAGTTACTCGACAGGCGAAGACTCCTACGAGCAGTACTTC
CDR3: CASSYSTGEDSYEQYF

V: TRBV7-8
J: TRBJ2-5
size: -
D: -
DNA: TGTGCCAGCAGTTTAGGGTTTCAGGAGACCCAGTACTTC
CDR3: CASSLGFQETQYF

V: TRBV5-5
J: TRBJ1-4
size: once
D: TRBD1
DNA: TGTGCCAGCAGCTTGACGTGGGACAGGAGGAATGAAAAACTGTTTTTT
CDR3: CASSLTWDRRNEKLFF